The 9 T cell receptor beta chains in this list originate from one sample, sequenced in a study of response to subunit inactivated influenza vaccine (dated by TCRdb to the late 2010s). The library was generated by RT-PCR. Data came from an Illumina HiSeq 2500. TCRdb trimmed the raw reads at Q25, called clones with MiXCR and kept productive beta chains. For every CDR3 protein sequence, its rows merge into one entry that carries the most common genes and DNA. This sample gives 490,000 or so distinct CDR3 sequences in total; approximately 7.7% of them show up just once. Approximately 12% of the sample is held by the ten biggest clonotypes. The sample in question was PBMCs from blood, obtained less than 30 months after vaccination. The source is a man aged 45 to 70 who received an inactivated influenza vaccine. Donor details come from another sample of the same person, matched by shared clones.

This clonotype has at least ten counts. CDR3: CASSSGPGDGTEAFF. CDR3 DNA sequence: TGTGCCAGCAGCTCCGGACCAGGTGACGGCACTGAAGCTTTCTTT. The chain recombines TRBV7-3 with TRBJ1-1; D uncertain. This CDR3 is 15 amino acids long. Germline V gene data show CDR1 as SGHTA and CDR2 as FQGTGA. Trimming pared 4 bases from V and 4 bases from J, leaving 16 bases between.

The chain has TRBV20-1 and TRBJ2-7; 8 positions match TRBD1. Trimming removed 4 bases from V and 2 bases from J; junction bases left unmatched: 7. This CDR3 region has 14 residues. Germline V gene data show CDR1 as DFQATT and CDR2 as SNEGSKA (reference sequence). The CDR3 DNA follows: TGCAGTGCTAAAACCGGGACAGGAACCTACGAGCAGTACTTC. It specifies CSAKTGTGTYEQYF.

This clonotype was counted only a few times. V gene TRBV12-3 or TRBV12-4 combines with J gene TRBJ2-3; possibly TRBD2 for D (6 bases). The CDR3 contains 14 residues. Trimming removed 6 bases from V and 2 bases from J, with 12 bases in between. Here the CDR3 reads CASSSGGYTDTQYF. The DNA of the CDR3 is TGTGCCAGCAGCTCCGGGGGATACACAGATACGCAGTATTTT.

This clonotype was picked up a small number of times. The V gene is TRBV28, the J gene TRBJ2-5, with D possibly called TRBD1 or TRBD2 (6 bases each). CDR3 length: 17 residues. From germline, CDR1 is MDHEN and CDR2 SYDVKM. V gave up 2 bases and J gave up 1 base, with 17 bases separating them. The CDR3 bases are TGTGCCAGCAGTTTACCCCTCTTCGGAGGGGGCCAAGAGACCCAGTACTTC. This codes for CASSLPLFGGGQETQYF.

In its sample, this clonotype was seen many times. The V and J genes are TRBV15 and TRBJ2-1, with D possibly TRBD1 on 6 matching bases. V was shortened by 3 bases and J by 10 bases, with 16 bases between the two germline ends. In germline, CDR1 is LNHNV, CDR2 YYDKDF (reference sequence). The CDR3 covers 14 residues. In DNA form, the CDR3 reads TGTGCCACCAGCAGGGGTCAACAGGGAAAGGAGCAGTTCTTC. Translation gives CATSRGQQGKEQFF. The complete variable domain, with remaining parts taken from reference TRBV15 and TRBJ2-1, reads DAMVIQNPRYQVTQFGKPVTLSCSQTLNHNVMYWYQQKSSQAPKLLFHYYDKDFNNEADTPDNFQSRRPNTSFCFLDIRSPGLGDTAMYLCATSRGQQGKEQFFGPGTRLTVL.

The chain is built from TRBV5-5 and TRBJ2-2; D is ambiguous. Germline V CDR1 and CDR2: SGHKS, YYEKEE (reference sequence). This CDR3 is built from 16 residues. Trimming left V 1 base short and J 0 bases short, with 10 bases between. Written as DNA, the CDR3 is TGTGCCAGCAGCTTGTTCGGGTTTTCGAACACCGGGGAGCTGTTTTTT. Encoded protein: CASSLFGFSNTGELFF.

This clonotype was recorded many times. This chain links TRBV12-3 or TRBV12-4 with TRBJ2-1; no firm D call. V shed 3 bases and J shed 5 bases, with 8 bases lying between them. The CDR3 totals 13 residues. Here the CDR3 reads CASSLSVHNEQFF. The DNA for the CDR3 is TGTGCCAGCAGTTTGTCCGTACACAATGAGCAGTTCTTC.

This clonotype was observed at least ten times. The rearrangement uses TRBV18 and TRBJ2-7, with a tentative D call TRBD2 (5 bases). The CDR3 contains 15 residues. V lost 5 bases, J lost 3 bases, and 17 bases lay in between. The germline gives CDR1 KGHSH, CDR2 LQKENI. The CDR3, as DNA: TGTGCCAGCTCATCGGACCGGGGTAAACACTACGAGCAGTACTTC. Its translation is CASSSDRGKHYEQYF.

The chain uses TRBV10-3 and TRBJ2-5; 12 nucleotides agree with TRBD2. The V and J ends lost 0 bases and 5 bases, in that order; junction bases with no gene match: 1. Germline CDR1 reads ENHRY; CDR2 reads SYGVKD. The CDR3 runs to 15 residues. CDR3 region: CAISESGTSGETQYF. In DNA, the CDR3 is TGTGCCATCAGTGAGTCGGGGACTAGCGGGGAGACCCAGTACTTC.